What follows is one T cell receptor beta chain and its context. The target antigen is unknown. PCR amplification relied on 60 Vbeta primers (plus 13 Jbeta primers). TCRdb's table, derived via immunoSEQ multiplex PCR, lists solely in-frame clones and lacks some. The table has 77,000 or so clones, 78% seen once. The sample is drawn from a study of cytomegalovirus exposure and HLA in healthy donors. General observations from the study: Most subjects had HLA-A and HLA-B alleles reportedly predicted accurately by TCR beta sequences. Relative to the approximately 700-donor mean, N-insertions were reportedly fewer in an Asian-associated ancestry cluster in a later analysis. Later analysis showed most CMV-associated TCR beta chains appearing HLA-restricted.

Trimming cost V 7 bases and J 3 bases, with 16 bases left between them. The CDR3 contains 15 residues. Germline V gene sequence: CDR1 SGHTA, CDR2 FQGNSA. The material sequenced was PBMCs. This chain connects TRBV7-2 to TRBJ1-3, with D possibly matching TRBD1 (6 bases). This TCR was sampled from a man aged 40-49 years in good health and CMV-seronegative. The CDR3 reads CASTLDSGVGNTIYF. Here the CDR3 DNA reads TGTGCCAGCACCTTGGACAGTGGGGTTGGAAACACCATATATTTT. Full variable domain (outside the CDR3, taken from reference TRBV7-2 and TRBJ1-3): GAGVSQSPSNKVTEKGKDVELRCDPISGHTALYWYRQSLGQGLEFLIYFQGNSAPDKSGLPSDRFSAERTGGSVSTLTIQRTQQEDSAVYLCASTLDSGVGNTIYFGEGSWLTVV.